The 17 T cell receptor beta chains below all came from one sample that was sequenced in a study of blood T cells in healthy people across ages. Primed by a sample-barcoded 5' primer and a J-beta primer mix, a second PCR proceeded for roughly 6 to 12 cycles. One entry per CDR3 protein results from TCRdb running MiXCR on the 5' RACE reads. The sample has some 700,000 distinct CDR3 sequences, roughly 44% seen once. Sequenced input: blood. The source of these receptors is a woman aged 55 to 70 in good health.

The J gene is TRBJ2-5, the V gene TRBV7-2, with 9 nucleotides matching TRBD2. The trim removed 4 bases at V and 5 bases at J, leaving 11 bases unmatched. CDR1 is SGHTA and CDR2 is FQGNSA in the germline V gene. The CDR3 has 16 residues. The DNA of the CDR3 is TGTGCCAGCAGCTCGTATCCGGGACTAGCTTTTGAGACCCAGTACTTC. Its protein product is CASSSYPGLAFETQYF. Combining the CDR3 with reference TRBV7-2 and TRBJ2-5 gives the whole variable domain GAGVSQSPSNKVTEKGKDVELRCDPISGHTALYWYRQSLGQGLEFLIYFQGNSAPDKSGLPSDRFSAERTGGSVSTLTIQRTQQEDSAVYLCASSSYPGLAFETQYFGPGTRLLVL.

The chain employs TRBV7-8 and TRBJ2-1, with D tentatively TRBD2 (7 bases). This CDR3 comprises 21 residues. Germline V gives CDR1 SGHVS, CDR2 FQNEAQ. Deletions cut 0 bases from V and 8 bases from J, with 32 bases between. CDR3 nucleotide sequence: TGTGCCAGCAGCTTAGCAGTCGGGCGGGGGCCCCGCAGGGGTGGCCTAGATGAGCAGTTCTTC. Translated, it gives CASSLAVGRGPRRGGLDEQFF.

The genes are TRBV5-1 and TRBJ2-1; 8 bases agree with TRBD2. Germline CDR1 is SGHRS and CDR2 is YFSETQ. Unmatched junction bases numbered 11, after V lost 3 bases and J lost 9 bases. The CDR3 has 15 amino acids. CDR3 in DNA: TGCGCCAGCAGCTCCTTAGCGGGGCGGGGAGGTGAGCAGTTCTTC. Protein sequence: CASSSLAGRGGEQFF. Full variable domain (remainder filled in from reference TRBV5-1 and TRBJ2-1): KAGVTQTPRYLIKTRGQQVTLSCSPISGHRSVSWYQQTPGQGLQFLFEYFSETQRNKGNFPGRFSGRQFSNSRSEMNVSTLELGDSALYLCASSSLAGRGGEQFFGPGTRLTVL.

The J gene is TRBJ2-1, the V gene TRBV4-1; TRBD2 agrees at 8 bases. This CDR3 has 16 amino acids. The V gene end was trimmed by 0 bases and the J gene end by 4 bases; junction bases not matched to a gene: 5. Germline V gives CDR1 MGHRA, CDR2 YSYEKL. The chain's CDR3 is CASSQDMASGYNEQFF. In nucleotides, the CDR3 is TGCGCCAGCAGCCAAGATATGGCTAGCGGGTACAATGAGCAGTTCTTC.

This clonotype showed up just a few times. A read error may produce the germline difference seen at one junction end. This CDR3 reads CVSSPRVAGGTDTQYF. CDR3 DNA sequence: TGTGTCAGCAGCCCCCGTGTAGCGGGGGGCACAGATACGCAGTATTTT. The chain employs TRBV4-2 and TRBJ2-3; 9 positions agree with TRBD2. The CDR3 spans 16 residues. Per germline, CDR1 LGHNA and CDR2 YNFKEQ.

This clonotype was seen at least ten times. The chain links TRBV6-5 to TRBJ2-1; D is possibly TRBD2 (5 bases). The CDR3 has 15 residues. Germline CDR1 is MNHEY and CDR2 is SVGAGI. Trimming pared 2 bases from V and 9 bases from J, leaving 17 bases between. The CDR3 spells CASSYTDSSVSEQFF. For the CDR3, the DNA is TGTGCCAGCAGTTACACGGACTCGTCAGTGAGTGAGCAGTTCTTC.

This clonotype was observed a few times. The chain employs TRBV20-1 and TRBJ2-3; D is undetermined. Per the germline V gene, CDR1 is DFQATT and CDR2 is SNEGSKA (reference sequence). The CDR3 extends over 14 amino acids. The V gene lost 0 bases and the J gene lost 4 bases, with 11 bases spanning the gap. Here the CDR3 DNA reads TGCAGTGCTAGAGATGGGCCCCGGGCAGATACGCAGTATTTT. Translation: CSARDGPRADTQYF.

The chain carries TRBV7-9 and TRBJ1-6, with D possibly TRBD1 on 6 matching bases. The germline CDR1 and CDR2 sequences are SEHNR and FQNEAQ (reference sequence). Trimming shortened V by 5 bases and J by 9 bases, and 14 bases separated the two germline ends. The CDR3 is 14 amino acids. The CDR3 DNA reads as TGTGCCAGCAGCACCGGGACAACTTCTTCACCCCTCCACTTT. Encoded protein: CASSTGTTSSPLHF.

This chain links TRBV29-1 with TRBJ2-5; a possible D gene is TRBD2 (6 bases). Looked up from germline, CDR1 is SQVTM and CDR2 is ANQGSEA. This CDR3 has 17 amino acids. V dropped 3 bases and J dropped 1 base, with 21 bases sitting between them. CDR3 sequence: CSVDLTYPGVTQETQYF. The CDR3 DNA reads TGCAGCGTTGATCTCACCTACCCGGGAGTAACCCAAGAGACCCAGTACTTC. The full variable domain, with the rest looked up from reference TRBV29-1 and TRBJ2-5, is SAVISQKPSRDICQRGTSLTIQCQVDSQVTMMFWYRQQPGQSLTLIATANQGSEATYESGFVIDKFPISRPNLTFSTLTVSNMSPEDSSIYLCSVDLTYPGVTQETQYFGPGTRLLVL.

The chain recombines TRBV20-1 with TRBJ2-1, with D unclear. Trimming left V 0 bases short and J 6 bases short, with 9 bases between. The CDR3 is made up of 13 amino acids. The V gene's germline CDR1 is DFQATT and CDR2 SNEGSKA (reference sequence). Here the CDR3 DNA reads TGCAGTGCTAGAGATCCGAACAGCAATGAGCAGTTCTTC. Its translation: CSARDPNSNEQFF.

This chain uses TRBV30 with TRBJ2-5; tentatively, D is TRBD1 or TRBD2 (5 bases each). Germline lookup yields CDR1 GTSNPN and CDR2 SVGIG (reference sequence). The CDR3 runs to 14 residues. Trimming stripped 0 bases from V and 1 base from J, with 9 bases between. For the CDR3, the DNA is TGTGCCTGGAGTGTAACGGGGCTCCAAGAGACCCAGTACTTC. It translates to CAWSVTGLQETQYF.

The chain couples TRBV7-3 to TRBJ2-1; TRBD1 matches at 8 bases. Germline trimming cut 2 bases from V and 9 bases from J; bases unmatched to any gene: 12. This CDR3 contains 16 residues. Per the germline V gene, CDR1 is SGHTA and CDR2 is FQGTGA. CDR3 in DNA: TGTGCCAGCAGCTTATCAAGAAGGGGGACAGGCACTGAGCAGTTCTTC. Its protein is CASSLSRRGTGTEQFF.

This clonotype was detected a few times. V gene TRBV7-2 combines with J gene TRBJ2-1; 9 bases line up with TRBD1. The CDR3 extends over 16 amino acids. The J segment lost 0 bases and the V segment lost 3 bases, leaving 3 bases of the junction unmatched. CDR1 SGHTA and CDR2 FQGNSA come from the germline V gene. This CDR3 reads CASSFWGQGSYNEQFF. The CDR3 DNA follows: TGTGCCAGCAGCTTCTGGGGACAGGGCTCCTACAATGAGCAGTTCTTC.

V is TRBV20-1 and J is TRBJ2-3; 7 bases are shared with TRBD2. The germline gives CDR1 DFQATT, CDR2 SNEGSKA (reference sequence). This CDR3 has 13 residues. Trimming took 3 bases from V and 0 from J; bases not matched to a gene: 0. The CDR3, as DNA: TGCAGTGCTAGGGGACTAAGCACAGATACGCAGTATTTT. Protein: CSARGLSTDTQYF.

Concerning this clonotype itself: The junction departs from the called germline gene at one end, perhaps through a read error. The chain uses TRBV29-1 and TRBJ2-7; D might be TRBD1 (6 bases). This CDR3 has 16 residues. The germline CDR1 and CDR2 sequences are SQVTM and ANQGSEA. The DNA of the CDR3 is TGCAGCGCTGAAACGCCGATTGGACAGTTAAACAATGAGCAGTACTTC. Its protein product is CSAETPIGQLNNEQYF.

This clonotype was counted many times. The chain joins TRBV21-1 to TRBJ1-2. TRBV21-1 is a documented pseudogene. The CDR3 spans 13 residues. This CDR3 reads CASSKARFYGYTF. CDR3 coding DNA: TGTGCCAGCAGCAAAGCCAGGTTCTATGGCTACACCTTC.

The chain carries TRBV6-6 and TRBJ2-2; 11 bases are a match to TRBD2. After removal of 5 bases from V and 3 bases from J, the junction contained 2 bases not matched to a gene. This CDR3 comprises 15 residues. Germline loops: CDR1 MNHNY, CDR2 SVGAGI (reference sequence). The CDR3: CASSGTSGDTGELFF. In nucleotides, the CDR3 is TGTGCCAGCAGTGGGACTAGCGGTGACACCGGGGAGCTGTTTTTT.